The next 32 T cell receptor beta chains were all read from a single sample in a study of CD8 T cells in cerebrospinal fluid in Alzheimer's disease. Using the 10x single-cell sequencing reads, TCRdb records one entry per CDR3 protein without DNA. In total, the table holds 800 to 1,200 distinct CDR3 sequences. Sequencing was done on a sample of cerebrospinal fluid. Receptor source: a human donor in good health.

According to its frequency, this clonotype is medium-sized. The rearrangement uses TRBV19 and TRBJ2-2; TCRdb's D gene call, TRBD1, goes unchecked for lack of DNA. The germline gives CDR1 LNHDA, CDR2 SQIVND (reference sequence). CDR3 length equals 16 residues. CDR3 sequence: CASSTNPVGGSGELFF.

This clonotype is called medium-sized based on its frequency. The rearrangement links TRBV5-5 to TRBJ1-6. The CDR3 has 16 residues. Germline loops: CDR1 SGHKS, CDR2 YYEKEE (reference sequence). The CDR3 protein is CASSLVLSSYNSPLHF.

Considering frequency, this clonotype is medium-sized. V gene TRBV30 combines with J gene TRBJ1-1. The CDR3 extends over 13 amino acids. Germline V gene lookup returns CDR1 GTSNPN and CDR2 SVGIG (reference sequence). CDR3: CAWRFIMNTEAFF.

This chain's CDR3 is CASITLRGGAYNEQFF. J is TRBJ2-1 and V is TRBV2; no DNA is available, so the TRBD1 call from TCRdb remains unchecked. CDR1 is SNHLY and CDR2 is FYNNEI in the germline V gene. CDR3 size: 16 residues.

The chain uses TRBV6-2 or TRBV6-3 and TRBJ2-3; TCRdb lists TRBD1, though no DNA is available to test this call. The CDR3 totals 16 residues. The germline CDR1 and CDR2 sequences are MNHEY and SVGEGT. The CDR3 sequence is CASSSPPSERTDTQYF.

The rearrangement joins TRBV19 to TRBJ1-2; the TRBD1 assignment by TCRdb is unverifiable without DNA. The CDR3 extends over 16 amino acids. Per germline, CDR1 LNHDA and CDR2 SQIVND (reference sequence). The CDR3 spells CASSPQFLQGAYGYTF.

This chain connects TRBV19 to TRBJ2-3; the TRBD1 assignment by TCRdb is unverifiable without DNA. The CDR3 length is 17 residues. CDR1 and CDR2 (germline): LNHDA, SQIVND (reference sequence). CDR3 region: CASTPTVPGQGPDTQYF.

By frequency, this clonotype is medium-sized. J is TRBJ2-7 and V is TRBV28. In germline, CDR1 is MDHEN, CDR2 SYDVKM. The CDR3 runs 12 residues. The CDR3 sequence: CASNQFAYEQYF.

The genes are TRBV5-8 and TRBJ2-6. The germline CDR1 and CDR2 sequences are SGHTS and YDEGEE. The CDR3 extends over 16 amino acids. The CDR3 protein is CASSRGSFSGANVLTF.

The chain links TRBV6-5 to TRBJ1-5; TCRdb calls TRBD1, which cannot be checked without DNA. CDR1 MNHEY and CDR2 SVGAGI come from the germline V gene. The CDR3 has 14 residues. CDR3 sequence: CASSEYGANQPQHF.

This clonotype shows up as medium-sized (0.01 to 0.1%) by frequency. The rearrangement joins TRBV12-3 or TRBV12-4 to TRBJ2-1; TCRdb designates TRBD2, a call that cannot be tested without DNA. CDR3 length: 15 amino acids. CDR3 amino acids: CASSTGLSSYNEQFF.

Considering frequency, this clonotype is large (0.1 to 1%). This chain's CDR3 is CASSIGVEDYEQYF. The chain recombines TRBV19 with TRBJ2-7. Germline CDR1 is LNHDA and CDR2 is SQIVND (reference sequence). The CDR3 length is 14 residues. The whole variable domain, filled in from reference TRBV19 and TRBJ2-7, reads DGGITQSPKYLFRKEGQNVTLSCEQNLNHDAMYWYRQDPGQGLRLIYYSQIVNDFQKGDIAEGYSVSREKKESFPLTVTSAQKNPTAFYLCASSIGVEDYEQYFGPGTRLTVT.

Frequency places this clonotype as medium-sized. The CDR3 sequence: CASSRGGSGNTIYF. The rearrangement uses TRBV7-8 and TRBJ1-3. This CDR3 region has 14 residues. Germline V lookup: CDR1 SGHVS, CDR2 FQNEAQ. Together with reference TRBV7-8 and TRBJ1-3, the CDR3 gives the full variable domain: GAGVSQSPRYKVAKRGQDVALRCDPISGHVSLFWYQQALGQGPEFLTYFQNEAQLDKSGLPSDRFFAERPEGSVSTLKIQRTQQEDSAVYLCASSRGGSGNTIYFGEGSWLTVV.

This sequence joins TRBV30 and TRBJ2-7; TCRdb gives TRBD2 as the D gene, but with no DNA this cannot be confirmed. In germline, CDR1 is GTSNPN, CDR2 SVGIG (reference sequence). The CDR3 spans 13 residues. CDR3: CAWTGGRGWEQYF.

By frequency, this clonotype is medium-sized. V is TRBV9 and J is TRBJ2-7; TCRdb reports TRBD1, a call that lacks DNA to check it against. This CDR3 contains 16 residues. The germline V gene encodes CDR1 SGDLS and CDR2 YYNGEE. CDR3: CASSPRGQGRAYEQYF.

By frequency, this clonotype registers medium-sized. CDR3 region: CASSLRGWNTEAFF. The gene calls are TRBV27 and TRBJ1-1. The germline V gene has CDR1 MNHEY and CDR2 SMNVEV (reference sequence). The CDR3 is 14 residues long.

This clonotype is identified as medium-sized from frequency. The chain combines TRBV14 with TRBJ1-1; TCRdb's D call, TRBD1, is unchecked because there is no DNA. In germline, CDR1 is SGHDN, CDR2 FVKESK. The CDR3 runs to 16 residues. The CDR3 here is CARPRADILKNTEAFF.

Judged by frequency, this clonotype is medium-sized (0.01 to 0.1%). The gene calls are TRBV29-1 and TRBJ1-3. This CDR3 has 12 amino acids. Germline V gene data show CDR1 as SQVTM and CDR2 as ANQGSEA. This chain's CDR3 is CSVVVSGNTIYF.

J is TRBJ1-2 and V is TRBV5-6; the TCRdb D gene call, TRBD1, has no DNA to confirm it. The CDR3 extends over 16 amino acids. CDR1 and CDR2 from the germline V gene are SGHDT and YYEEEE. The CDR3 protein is CASSPLTGGFDYGYTF.

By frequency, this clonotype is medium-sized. CDR3 protein: CASSPGGNSPLHF. V and J are TRBV7-8 and TRBJ1-6. CDR3 length equals 13 residues. Germline CDR1 reads SGHVS; CDR2 reads FQNEAQ.

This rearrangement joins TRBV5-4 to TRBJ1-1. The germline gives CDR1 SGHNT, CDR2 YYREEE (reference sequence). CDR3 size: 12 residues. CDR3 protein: CASSLSNTEAFF.

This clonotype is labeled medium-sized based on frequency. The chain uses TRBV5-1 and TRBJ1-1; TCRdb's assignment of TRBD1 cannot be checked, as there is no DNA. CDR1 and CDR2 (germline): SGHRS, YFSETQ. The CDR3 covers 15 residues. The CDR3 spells CASSLFGQGASEAFF.

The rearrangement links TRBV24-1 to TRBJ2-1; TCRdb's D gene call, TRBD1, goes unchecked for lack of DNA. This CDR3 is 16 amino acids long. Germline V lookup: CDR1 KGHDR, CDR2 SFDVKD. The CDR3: CATRQPGGRSYNEQFF.

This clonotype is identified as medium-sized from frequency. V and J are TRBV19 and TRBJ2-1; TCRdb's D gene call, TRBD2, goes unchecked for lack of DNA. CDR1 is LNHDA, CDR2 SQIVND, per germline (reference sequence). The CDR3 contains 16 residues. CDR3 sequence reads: CASSPLAGGRVYEQFF.

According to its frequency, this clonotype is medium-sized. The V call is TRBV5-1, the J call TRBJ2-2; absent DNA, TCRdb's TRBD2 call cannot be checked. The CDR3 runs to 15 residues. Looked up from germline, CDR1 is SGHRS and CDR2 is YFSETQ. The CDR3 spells CASKITSGDLGELFF.

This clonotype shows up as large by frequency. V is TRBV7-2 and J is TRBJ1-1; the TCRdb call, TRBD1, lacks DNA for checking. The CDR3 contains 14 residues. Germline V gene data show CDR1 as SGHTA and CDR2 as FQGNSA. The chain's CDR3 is CASSPQGFGTEAFF. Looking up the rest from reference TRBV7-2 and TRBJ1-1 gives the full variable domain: GAGVSQSPSNKVTEKGKDVELRCDPISGHTALYWYRQSLGQGLEFLIYFQGNSAPDKSGLPSDRFSAERTGGSVSTLTIQRTQQEDSAVYLCASSPQGFGTEAFFGQGTRLTVV.

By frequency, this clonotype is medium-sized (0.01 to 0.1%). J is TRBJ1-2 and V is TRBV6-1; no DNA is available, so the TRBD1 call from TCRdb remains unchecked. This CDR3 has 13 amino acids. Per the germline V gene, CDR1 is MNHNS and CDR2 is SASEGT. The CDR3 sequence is CASKKGQIYGYTF.

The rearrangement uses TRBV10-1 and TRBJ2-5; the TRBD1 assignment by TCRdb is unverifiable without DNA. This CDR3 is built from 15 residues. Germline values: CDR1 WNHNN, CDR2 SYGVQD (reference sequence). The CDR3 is CASILRTGIQETQYF.

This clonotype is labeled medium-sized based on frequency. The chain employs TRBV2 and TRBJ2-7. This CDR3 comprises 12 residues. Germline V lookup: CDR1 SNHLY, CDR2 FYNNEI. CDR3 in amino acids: CASSLSSYEQYF.

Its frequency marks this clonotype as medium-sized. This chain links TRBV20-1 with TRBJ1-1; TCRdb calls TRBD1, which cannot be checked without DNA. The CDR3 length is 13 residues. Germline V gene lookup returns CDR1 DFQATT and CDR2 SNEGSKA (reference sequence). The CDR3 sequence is CSATTGVNTEAFF.

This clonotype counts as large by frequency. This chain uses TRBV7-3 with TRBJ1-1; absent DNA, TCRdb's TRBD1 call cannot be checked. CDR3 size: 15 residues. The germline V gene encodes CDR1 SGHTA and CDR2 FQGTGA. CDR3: CASRRTGRGNTEAFF.

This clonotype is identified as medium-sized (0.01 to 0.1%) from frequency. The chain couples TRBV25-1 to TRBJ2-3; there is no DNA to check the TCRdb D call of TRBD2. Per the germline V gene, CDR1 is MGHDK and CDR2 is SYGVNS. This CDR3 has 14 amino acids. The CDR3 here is CASSRSGSTDTQYF.